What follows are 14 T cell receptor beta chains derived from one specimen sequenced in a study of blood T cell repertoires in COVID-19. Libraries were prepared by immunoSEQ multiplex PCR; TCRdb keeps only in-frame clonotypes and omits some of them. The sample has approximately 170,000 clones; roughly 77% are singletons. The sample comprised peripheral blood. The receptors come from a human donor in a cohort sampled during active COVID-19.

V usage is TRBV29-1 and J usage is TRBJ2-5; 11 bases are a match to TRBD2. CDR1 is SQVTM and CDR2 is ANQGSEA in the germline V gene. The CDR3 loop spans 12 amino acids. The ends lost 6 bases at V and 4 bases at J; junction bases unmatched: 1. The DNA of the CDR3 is TGCAGCGTGACTAGCGGGATAGAGACCCAGTACTTC. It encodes CSVTSGIETQYF.

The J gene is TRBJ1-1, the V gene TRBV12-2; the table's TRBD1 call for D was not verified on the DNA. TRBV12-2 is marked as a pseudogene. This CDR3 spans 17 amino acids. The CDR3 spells CASRTLLRPQGFTEAFF. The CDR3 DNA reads TGTGCAAGTCGCACGCTCCTTCGACCACAGGGGTTCACTGAAGCTTTCTTT.

The CDR3 reads CASSPNGGYGYTF. The CDR3 bases are TGTGCCAGCAGTCCTAACGGGGGCTATGGCTACACCTTC. The V gene is TRBV27, the J gene TRBJ1-2; D is perhaps TRBD1 (5 bases). V was shortened by 5 bases and J by 4 bases, with 11 bases between the two germline ends. This CDR3 is 13 amino acids long. CDR1 and CDR2 (germline): MNHEY, SMNVEV (reference sequence).

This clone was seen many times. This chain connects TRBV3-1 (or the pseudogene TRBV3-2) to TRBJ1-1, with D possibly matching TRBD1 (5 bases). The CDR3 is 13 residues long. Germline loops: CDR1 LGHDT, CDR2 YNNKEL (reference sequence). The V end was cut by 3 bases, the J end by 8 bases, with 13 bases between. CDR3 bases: TGTGCCAGCAGCCAGGCCTTTGACAGAGAAGCTTTCTTT. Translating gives CASSQAFDREAFF.

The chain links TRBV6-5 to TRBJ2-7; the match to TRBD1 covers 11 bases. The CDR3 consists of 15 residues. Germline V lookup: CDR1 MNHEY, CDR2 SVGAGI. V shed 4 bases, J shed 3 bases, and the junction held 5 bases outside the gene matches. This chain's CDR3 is CASSSPGQGDYEQYF. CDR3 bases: TGTGCCAGCAGTTCCCCGGGACAGGGGGACTACGAGCAGTACTTC.

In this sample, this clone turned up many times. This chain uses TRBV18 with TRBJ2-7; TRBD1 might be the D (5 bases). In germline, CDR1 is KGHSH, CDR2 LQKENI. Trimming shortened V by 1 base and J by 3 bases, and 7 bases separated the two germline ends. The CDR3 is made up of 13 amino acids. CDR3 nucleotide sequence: TGTGCCAGCTCACCACGGACAAACTACGAGCAGTACTTC. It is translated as CASSPRTNYEQYF.

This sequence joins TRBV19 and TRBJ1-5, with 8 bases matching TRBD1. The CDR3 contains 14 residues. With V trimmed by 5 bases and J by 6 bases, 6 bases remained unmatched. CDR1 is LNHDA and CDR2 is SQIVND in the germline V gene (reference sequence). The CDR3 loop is CASSPDRAFQPQHF. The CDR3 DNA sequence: TGTGCCAGTAGTCCGGACAGGGCGTTTCAGCCCCAGCATTTT.

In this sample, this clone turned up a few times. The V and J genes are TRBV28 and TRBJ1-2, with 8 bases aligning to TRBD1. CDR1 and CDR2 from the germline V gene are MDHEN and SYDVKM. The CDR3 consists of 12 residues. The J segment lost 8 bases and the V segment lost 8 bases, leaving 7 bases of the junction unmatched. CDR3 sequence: CASGRTGPGYTF. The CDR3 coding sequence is TGTGCCAGCGGCCGGACAGGGCCCGGCTACACCTTC.

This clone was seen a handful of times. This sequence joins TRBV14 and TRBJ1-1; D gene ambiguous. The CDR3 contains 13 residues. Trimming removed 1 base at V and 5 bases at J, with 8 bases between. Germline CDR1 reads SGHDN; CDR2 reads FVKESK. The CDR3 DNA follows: TGTGCCAGCAGCCAAGTAGTTATGACTGAAGCTTTCTTT. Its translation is CASSQVVMTEAFF.

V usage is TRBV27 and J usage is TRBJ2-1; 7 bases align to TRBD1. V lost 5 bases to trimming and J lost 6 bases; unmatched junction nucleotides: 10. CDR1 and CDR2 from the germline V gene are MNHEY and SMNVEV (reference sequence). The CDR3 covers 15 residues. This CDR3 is CASSREGARSNEQFF. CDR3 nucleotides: TGTGCCAGCAGTCGCGAGGGGGCAAGGAGCAATGAGCAGTTCTTC.

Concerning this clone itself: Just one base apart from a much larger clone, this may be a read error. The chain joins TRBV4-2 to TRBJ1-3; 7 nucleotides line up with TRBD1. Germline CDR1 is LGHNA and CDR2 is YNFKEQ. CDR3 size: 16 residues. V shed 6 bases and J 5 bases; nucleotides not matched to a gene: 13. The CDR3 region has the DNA TGTGCCAGCAGGTATGACTCGACAGGGACAAGAAACACCATATATTTT. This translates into CASRYDSTGTRNTIYF.

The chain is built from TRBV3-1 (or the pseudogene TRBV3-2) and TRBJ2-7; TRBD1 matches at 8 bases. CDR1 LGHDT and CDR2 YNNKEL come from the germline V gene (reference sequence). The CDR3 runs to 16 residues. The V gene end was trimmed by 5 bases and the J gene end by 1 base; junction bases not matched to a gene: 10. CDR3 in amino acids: CASSIRTGTGSYEQYF. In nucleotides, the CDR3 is TGTGCCAGCAGCATACGGACCGGGACAGGATCCTACGAGCAGTACTTC.

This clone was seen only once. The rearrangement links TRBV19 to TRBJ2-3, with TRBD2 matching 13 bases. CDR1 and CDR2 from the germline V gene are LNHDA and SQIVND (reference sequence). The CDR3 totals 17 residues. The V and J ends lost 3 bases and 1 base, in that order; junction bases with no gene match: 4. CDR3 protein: CASSITGTSGGTDTQYF. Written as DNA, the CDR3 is TGTGCCAGTAGTATCACGGGGACTAGCGGGGGCACAGATACGCAGTATTTT.

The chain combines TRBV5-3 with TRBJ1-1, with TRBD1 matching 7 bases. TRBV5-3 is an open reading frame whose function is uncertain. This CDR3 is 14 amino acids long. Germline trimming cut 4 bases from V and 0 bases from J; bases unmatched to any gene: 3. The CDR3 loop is CARSNTGVNTEAFF. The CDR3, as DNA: TGTGCCAGAAGCAATACAGGGGTGAACACTGAAGCTTTCTTT.